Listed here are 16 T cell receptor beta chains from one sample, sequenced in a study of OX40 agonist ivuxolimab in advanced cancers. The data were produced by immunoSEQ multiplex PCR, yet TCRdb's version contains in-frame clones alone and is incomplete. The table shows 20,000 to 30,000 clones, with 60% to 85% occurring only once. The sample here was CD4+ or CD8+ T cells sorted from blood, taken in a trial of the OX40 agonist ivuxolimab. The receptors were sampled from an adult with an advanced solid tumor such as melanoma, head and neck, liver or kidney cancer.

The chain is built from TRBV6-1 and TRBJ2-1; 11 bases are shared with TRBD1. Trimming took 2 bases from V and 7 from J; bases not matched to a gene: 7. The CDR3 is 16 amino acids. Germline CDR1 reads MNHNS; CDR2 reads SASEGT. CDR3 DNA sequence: TGTGCCAGCAGTGAACCCGGACAGGGGGCAACGAATGAGCAGTTCTTC. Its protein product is CASSEPGQGATNEQFF.

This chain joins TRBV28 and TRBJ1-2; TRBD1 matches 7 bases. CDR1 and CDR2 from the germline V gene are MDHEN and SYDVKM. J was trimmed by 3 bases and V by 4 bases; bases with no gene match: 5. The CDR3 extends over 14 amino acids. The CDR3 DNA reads TGTGCCAGCAGTTCCCCCGGGACAGACTATGGCTACACCTTC. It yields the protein CASSSPGTDYGYTF.

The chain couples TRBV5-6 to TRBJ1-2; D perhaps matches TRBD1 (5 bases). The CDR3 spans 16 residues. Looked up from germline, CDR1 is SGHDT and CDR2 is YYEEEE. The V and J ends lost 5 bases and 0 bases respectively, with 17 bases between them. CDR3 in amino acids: CASSWGGGAANYGYTF. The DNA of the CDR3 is TGTGCCAGCAGTTGGGGAGGAGGGGCAGCTAACTATGGCTACACCTTC.

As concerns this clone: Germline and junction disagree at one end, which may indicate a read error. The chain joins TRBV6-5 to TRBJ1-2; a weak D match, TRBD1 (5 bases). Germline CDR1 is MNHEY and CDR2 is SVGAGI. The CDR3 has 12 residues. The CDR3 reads CASSYSVQGRIF. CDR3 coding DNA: TGTGCCAGCAGTTACTCAGTCCAGGGAAGGATCTTC.

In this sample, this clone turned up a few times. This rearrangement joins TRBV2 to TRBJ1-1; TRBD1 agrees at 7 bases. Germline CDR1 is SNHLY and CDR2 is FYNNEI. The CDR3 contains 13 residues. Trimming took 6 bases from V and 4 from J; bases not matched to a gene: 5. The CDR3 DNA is TGTGCCAGCAGGAGAGACAGGGCCACTGAAGCTTTCTTT. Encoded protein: CASRRDRATEAFF.

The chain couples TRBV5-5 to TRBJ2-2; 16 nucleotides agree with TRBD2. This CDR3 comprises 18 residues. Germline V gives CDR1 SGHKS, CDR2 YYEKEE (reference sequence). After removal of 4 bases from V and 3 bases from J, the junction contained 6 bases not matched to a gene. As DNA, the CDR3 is TGTGCCAGCAGCGCGGGACTAGCGGGAGGGCCATACACCGGGGAGCTGTTTTTT. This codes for CASSAGLAGGPYTGELFF. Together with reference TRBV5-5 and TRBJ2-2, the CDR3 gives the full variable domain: DAGVTQSPTHLIKTRGQQVTLRCSPISGHKSVSWYQQVLGQGPQFIFQYYEKEERGRGNFPDRFSARQFPNYSSELNVNALLLGDSALYLCASSAGLAGGPYTGELFFGEGSRLTVL.

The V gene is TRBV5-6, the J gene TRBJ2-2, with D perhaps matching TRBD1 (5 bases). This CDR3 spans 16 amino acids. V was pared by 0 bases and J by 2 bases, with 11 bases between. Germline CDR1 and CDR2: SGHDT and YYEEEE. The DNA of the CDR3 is TGTGCCAGCAGCTTGGCTGCCCAGGGTAACACCGGGGAGCTGTTTTTT. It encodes CASSLAAQGNTGELFF.

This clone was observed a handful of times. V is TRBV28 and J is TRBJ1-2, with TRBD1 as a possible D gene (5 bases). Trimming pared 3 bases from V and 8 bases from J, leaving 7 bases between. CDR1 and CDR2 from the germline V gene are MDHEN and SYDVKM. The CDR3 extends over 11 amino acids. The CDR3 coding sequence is TGTGCCAGCAGTTTGGGACGCGGCTACACCTTC. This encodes CASSLGRGYTF.

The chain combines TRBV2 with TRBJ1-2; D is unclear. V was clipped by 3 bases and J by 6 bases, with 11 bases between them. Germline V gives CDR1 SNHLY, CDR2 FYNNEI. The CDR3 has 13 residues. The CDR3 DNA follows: TGTGCCAGCAGTGATCTGGGTGAGGATGGCTACACCTTC. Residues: CASSDLGEDGYTF.

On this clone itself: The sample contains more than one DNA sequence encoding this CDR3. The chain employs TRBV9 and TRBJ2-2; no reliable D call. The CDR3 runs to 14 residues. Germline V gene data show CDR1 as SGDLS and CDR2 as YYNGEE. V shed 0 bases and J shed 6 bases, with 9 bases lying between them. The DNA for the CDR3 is TGTGCCAGCAGCGTAGGCCCCCCCGCCGGGGAGCTGTTTTTT. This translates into CASSVGPPAGELFF. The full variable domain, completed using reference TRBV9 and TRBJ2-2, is DSGVTQTPKHLITATGQRVTLRCSPRSGDLSVYWYQQSLDQGLQFLIQYYNGEERAKGNILERFSAQQFPDLHSELNLSSLELGDSALYFCASSVGPPAGELFFGEGSRLTVL.

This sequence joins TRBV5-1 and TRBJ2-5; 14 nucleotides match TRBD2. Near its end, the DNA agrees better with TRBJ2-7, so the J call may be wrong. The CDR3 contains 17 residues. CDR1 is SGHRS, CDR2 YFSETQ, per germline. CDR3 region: CASSWGLAGALSDEQYF. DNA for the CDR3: TGCGCCAGCAGCTGGGGACTAGCGGGGGCTCTTTCCGACGAGCAGTACTTC.

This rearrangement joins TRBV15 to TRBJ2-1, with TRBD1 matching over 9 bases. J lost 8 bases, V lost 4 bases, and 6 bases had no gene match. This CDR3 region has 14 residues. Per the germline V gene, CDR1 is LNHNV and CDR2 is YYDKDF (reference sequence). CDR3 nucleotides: TGTGCCACCAGCACGAGACAGGGGGGAGATGAGCAGTTCTTC. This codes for CATSTRQGGDEQFF. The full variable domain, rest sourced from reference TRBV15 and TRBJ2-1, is DAMVIQNPRYQVTQFGKPVTLSCSQTLNHNVMYWYQQKSSQAPKLLFHYYDKDFNNEADTPDNFQSRRPNTSFCFLDIRSPGLGDTAMYLCATSTRQGGDEQFFGPGTRLTVL.

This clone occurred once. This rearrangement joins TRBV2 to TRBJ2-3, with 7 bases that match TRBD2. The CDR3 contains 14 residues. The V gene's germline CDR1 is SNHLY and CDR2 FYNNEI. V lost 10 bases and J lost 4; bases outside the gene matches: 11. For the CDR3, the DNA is TGTGCCACCCTACGCGGGAGTAGCGCAGATACGCAGTATTTT. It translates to CATLRGSSADTQYF.

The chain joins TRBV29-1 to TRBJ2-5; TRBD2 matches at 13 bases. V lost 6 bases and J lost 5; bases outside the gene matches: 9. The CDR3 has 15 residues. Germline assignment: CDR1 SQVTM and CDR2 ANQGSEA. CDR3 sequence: CSVARTSGSRETQYF. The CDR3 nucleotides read TGCAGCGTGGCTAGGACTAGCGGGAGTCGTGAGACCCAGTACTTC.

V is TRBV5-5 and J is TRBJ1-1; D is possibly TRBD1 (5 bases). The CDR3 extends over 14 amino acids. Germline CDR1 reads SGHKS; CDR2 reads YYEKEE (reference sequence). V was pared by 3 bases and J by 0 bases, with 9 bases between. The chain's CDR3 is CASSWGYLNTEAFF. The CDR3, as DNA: TGTGCCAGCAGCTGGGGGTATTTGAACACTGAAGCTTTCTTT.

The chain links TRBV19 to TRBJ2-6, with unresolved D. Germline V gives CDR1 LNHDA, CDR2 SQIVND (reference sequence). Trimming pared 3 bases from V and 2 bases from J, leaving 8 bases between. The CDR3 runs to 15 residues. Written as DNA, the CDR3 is TGTGCCAGTAGTATGTCGATACCTGGGGCCAACGTCCTGACTTTC. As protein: CASSMSIPGANVLTF.